The clone carrying this T cell receptor (beta chain) was recorded at least ten times. This specimen comes from a study of regulatory T cells in long-lasting Graves disease. Time point denoted: persistent/refractory GD, antithyroid drugs over 5 years with positive TRAb. Following extraction of RNA from PBMCs, that RNA was used to make the TCR library. The V gene end was trimmed by 3 bases and the J gene end by 5 bases; junction bases not matched to a gene: 6. CDR1 and CDR2 (germline): SGHRS, YFSETQ. The CDR3 sequence is 14 residues long. Researchers made TCR beta libraries by using iRepertoire HTBI primers and running Arm-PCR on CDR3 regions. TCRdb called the multiplex PCR reads again in MiXCR, with one record for every CDR3 protein. The sample holds about half a million distinct CDR3 sequences, 20% to 25% seen once.

Specimen: peripheral blood mononuclear cells (PBMCs), collected when the disease was refractory, from a patient treated with antithyroid drugs. This receptor was obtained from a female donor with Graves disease. V and J are TRBV5-1 and TRBJ2-5; the match to TRBD2 covers 8 bases. The CDR3 loop reads CASSSLSGSETQYF. CDR3 nucleotide sequence: TGCGCCAGCAGCTCCTTAAGCGGGAGCGAGACCCAGTACTTC.